These 29 T cell receptor beta chains originate from one sample sequenced in a study of blood T cell repertoires in COVID-19. The table came from immunoSEQ multiplex PCR; TCRdb's copy has only in-frame clones and leaves some out. The table lists about 110,000 clones, 84% of them singletons. Material for sequencing was peripheral blood. These receptors were taken from a human donor in a cohort sampled during active COVID-19.

This chain links TRBV5-6 with TRBJ2-7, with TRBD2 as a possible D gene (5 bases). This CDR3 has 13 amino acids. Germline CDR1 and CDR2: SGHDT and YYEEEE. V was trimmed by 3 bases and J by 7 bases, leaving 14 bases between them. The CDR3 DNA reads as TGTGCCAGCAGCTGGGCCAGATCGGGGGAGCAGTACGTC. It codes for CASSWARSGEQYV.

The rearrangement joins TRBV6-2 or TRBV6-3 to TRBJ2-3; D is unresolved. V was clipped by 5 bases and J by 4 bases, with 13 bases between them. Germline-derived CDR1 and CDR2 are MNHEY and SVGEGT. The CDR3 is made up of 14 amino acids. Here the CDR3 reads CASSPPVLADTQYF. CDR3 coding DNA: TGTGCCAGCAGTCCCCCCGTGCTAGCAGATACGCAGTATTTT.

This clone was observed a handful of times. CDR3 region: CASSPTSGGRGTGELFF. CDR3 coding DNA: TGCGCCAGCAGCCCGACTAGCGGAGGGAGGGGCACCGGGGAGCTGTTTTTT. The chain combines TRBV5-1 with TRBJ2-2; 9 positions agree with TRBD2. CDR3 length equals 17 residues. V shed 4 bases and J 4 bases; nucleotides not matched to a gene: 11. CDR1 and CDR2 from the germline V gene are SGHRS and YFSETQ.

This clone showed up just a few times. Distinct nucleotide sequences in the sample also encode this CDR3. The CDR3 protein is CASSLLAGRTDTQYF. Here the CDR3 DNA reads TGTGCCAGCAGTTTGTTGGCGGGGCGCACAGATACGCAGTATTTT. The V and J genes are TRBV28 and TRBJ2-3, with D maybe TRBD2 (6 bases). Germline CDR1 MDHEN, CDR2 SYDVKM. The CDR3 is made up of 15 amino acids. V was cut by 3 bases and J by 1 base, with 11 bases left in between.

The rearrangement joins TRBV6-1 to TRBJ2-1; 10 bases align to TRBD1. The CDR3 sequence is 18 residues long. CDR1 is MNHNS and CDR2 is SASEGT in the germline V gene. Unmatched junction bases numbered 16, after V lost 4 bases and J lost 7 bases. The CDR3 DNA reads as TGTGCCAGCAGTGGGCTTGGGCGGGACAGGGGTTCTAGGAATGAGCAGTTCTTC. Residues: CASSGLGRDRGSRNEQFF.

This chain joins TRBV5-8 and TRBJ2-5; 12 bases match TRBD2. Losses at the gene ends were 3 bases for V and 4 bases for J; bases not matched to a gene: 7. Germline CDR1 reads SGHTS; CDR2 reads YDEGEE. The CDR3 totals 16 residues. Written as DNA, the CDR3 is TGTGCCAGCAGCTCCGGACTAGCGGGGAGTAGAGAGACCCAGTACTTC. Translated: CASSSGLAGSRETQYF.

For the CDR3, the DNA is TGTGCCAGCAGCGTAGGTGGCCTAGCGGGAGGAGAGACCCAGTACTTC. Amino acid sequence: CASSVGGLAGGETQYF. This rearrangement joins TRBV9 to TRBJ2-5, with 11 bases matching TRBD2. Per germline, CDR1 SGDLS and CDR2 YYNGEE. The V segment lost 0 bases and the J segment 4 bases; nucleotides outside the gene matches: 5. This CDR3 region has 16 residues.

The chain joins TRBV4-3 to TRBJ1-2, with D possibly being TRBD1 (5 bases). The ends were cut back, 4 bases at V and 8 bases at J, with 20 bases in the middle. The CDR3 contains 15 residues. Germline V CDR1 and CDR2: LGHNA, YSLEER. The CDR3, as DNA: TGCGCCAGCAGCCCCGACTTTAACACAGGTGGCGGCTACACCTTC. Protein product: CASSPDFNTGGGYTF.

This clone is a singleton in its sample. V is TRBV7-3 and J is TRBJ1-1, with 10 bases fitting TRBD1. The CDR3 runs to 14 residues. The junction had 7 bases not matched to a gene; V was cut back by 5 bases and J by 7 bases. CDR1 is SGHTA, CDR2 FQGTGA, per germline. CDR3: CASSPGTGAGEAFF. CDR3 DNA sequence: TGTGCCAGCAGCCCAGGGACAGGGGCGGGTGAAGCTTTCTTT.

The rearrangement joins TRBV5-1 to TRBJ1-5; TRBD1 might be the D (5 bases). The V end was cut by 0 bases, the J end by 2 bases, with 9 bases between. Germline assignment: CDR1 SGHRS and CDR2 YFSETQ. This CDR3 is 15 amino acids long. The CDR3 reads CASSLEGGGNQPQHF. The CDR3 DNA is TGCGCCAGCAGCTTGGAGGGAGGGGGCAATCAGCCCCAGCATTTT.

The chain links TRBV5-1 to TRBJ1-1; 7 bases are a match to TRBD1. V shed 4 bases and J 5 bases; nucleotides not matched to a gene: 2. From germline, CDR1 is SGHRS and CDR2 YFSETQ. CDR3 length: 12 amino acids. CDR3 sequence (DNA): TGCGCCAGCAGCCAGGGGGGTACTGAAGCTTTCTTT. It yields the protein CASSQGGTEAFF.

This rearrangement joins TRBV28 to TRBJ2-7, with D unclear. This CDR3 region has 12 residues. The germline V gene has CDR1 MDHEN and CDR2 SYDVKM. V lost 6 bases and J 2 bases, leaving 8 bases between the germline ends. The CDR3 protein is CASRLQAYEQYF. CDR3 DNA sequence: TGTGCCAGCAGACTTCAGGCCTACGAGCAGTACTTC.

With respect to this clone: Other DNA sequences from this sample encode an identical CDR3 as well. V usage is TRBV9 and J usage is TRBJ2-7; 9 bases are shared with TRBD2. This CDR3 is 15 amino acids long. With 0 bases clipped from V and 0 bases from J, the junction kept 1 base outside the gene matches. Germline values: CDR1 SGDLS, CDR2 YYNGEE. The CDR3 is CASSVAAGGSYEQYF. Written as DNA, the CDR3 is TGTGCCAGCAGCGTAGCAGCGGGAGGCTCCTACGAGCAGTACTTC. The variable domain in full, with the rest retrieved from reference TRBV9 and TRBJ2-7, is DSGVTQTPKHLITATGQRVTLRCSPRSGDLSVYWYQQSLDQGLQFLIQYYNGEERAKGNILERFSAQQFPDLHSELNLSSLELGDSALYFCASSVAAGGSYEQYFGPGTRLTVT.

The chain recombines TRBV11-3 with TRBJ2-1; TRBD2 matches 8 bases. J gave up 8 bases and V 5 bases, and 11 bases lay outside the gene matches. The CDR3 sequence is 15 residues long. Per germline, CDR1 SGHNT and CDR2 YENEEA. CDR3 region: CASSTGLVVFDEQFF. CDR3 DNA sequence: TGTGCCAGCAGCACGGGACTAGTTGTGTTCGATGAGCAGTTCTTC.

The chain joins TRBV24-1 to TRBJ1-2; D unresolved. V was cut by 4 bases and J by 4 bases, with 18 bases left in between. This CDR3 has 16 amino acids. Germline CDR1 reads KGHDR; CDR2 reads SFDVKD. The CDR3 DNA reads as TGTGCCACCAGTGACACTCGTGGACTGGGAGGCTATGGCTACACCTTC. This translates into CATSDTRGLGGYGYTF.

This chain uses TRBV6-2 or TRBV6-3 with TRBJ1-4, with 7 bases matching TRBD1. The J segment lost 8 bases and the V segment lost 5 bases, leaving 8 bases of the junction unmatched. Germline V gene lookup returns CDR1 MNHEY and CDR2 SVGEGT. There are 14 residues in the CDR3. The CDR3 bases are TGTGCCAGCAGTACGACACGGACAGGAGAAAAACTGTTTTTT. This gives the protein CASSTTRTGEKLFF.

This clone was counted only a few times. The chain recombines TRBV6-5 with TRBJ2-5; perhaps TRBD2 as D (6 bases). V was pared by 6 bases and J by 2 bases, with 10 bases between. The CDR3 sequence is 13 residues long. CDR1 MNHEY and CDR2 SVGAGI come from the germline V gene. DNA for the CDR3: TGTGCCAGCAGACGGGACTCTCAAGAGACCCAGTACTTC. Residues: CASRRDSQETQYF.

The gene calls are TRBV13 and TRBJ2-7, with 9 bases that match TRBD1. V lost 0 bases and J lost 6; bases outside the gene matches: 3. This CDR3 region has 14 residues. CDR1 PRHDT and CDR2 FYEKMQ come from the germline V gene (reference sequence). The CDR3 bases are TGTGCCAGCAGCTTAGGACAGGGGGCTTCCGAGCAGTACGTC. Its protein is CASSLGQGASEQYV.

V gene TRBV12-3 or TRBV12-4 combines with J gene TRBJ2-7; D is perhaps TRBD2 (6 bases). Between the trimmed V and J ends, which lost 11 bases and 6 bases, there was a span of 17 bases. The CDR3 loop spans 12 amino acids. Written as DNA, the CDR3 is TGTGCCTCCAGCGGCCGGGGGACCGAGCAGTACGTC. It specifies CASSGRGTEQYV.

The genes are TRBV4-3 and TRBJ2-1; a possible D gene is TRBD2 (6 bases). The CDR3 runs 13 residues. CDR1 and CDR2 (germline): LGHNA, YSLEER. Trimming left V 6 bases short and J 3 bases short, with 9 bases between. In DNA form, the CDR3 reads TGCGCCAGCAGTGGGGGACTCTACAATGAGCAGTTCTTC. Its protein is CASSGGLYNEQFF.

J is TRBJ1-6 and V is TRBV5-1; possibly TRBD1 for D (5 bases). The CDR3 loop spans 19 amino acids. The V gene's germline CDR1 is SGHRS and CDR2 YFSETQ. V dropped 4 bases and J dropped 0 bases, with 20 bases sitting between them. The CDR3 here is CASSPLGGGLSSYNSPLHF. In nucleotides, the CDR3 is TGCGCCAGCAGCCCCCTCGGGGGGGGGTTGAGCTCCTATAATTCACCCCTCCACTTT.

The chain carries TRBV7-9 and TRBJ2-5, with 7 bases fitting TRBD2. J was trimmed by 1 base and V by 4 bases; bases with no gene match: 12. Germline V gene sequence: CDR1 SEHNR, CDR2 FQNEAQ (reference sequence). The CDR3 has 17 amino acids. CDR3 DNA: TGTGCCAGCAGCTCCCCTCTTCAGGCTAGCGGCCAAGAGACCCAGTACTTC. Translated, it gives CASSSPLQASGQETQYF.

This chain uses TRBV4-1 with TRBJ1-1; 8 positions match TRBD1. From germline, CDR1 is MGHRA and CDR2 YSYEKL. This CDR3 spans 14 amino acids. V dropped 1 base and J dropped 5; count of bases not matched to a gene: 3. DNA of the CDR3: TGCGCCAGCAGCCAAGGGCAGGGGGCAACTGAAGCTTTCTTT. As protein: CASSQGQGATEAFF.

J is TRBJ2-5 and V is TRBV7-2; TRBD2 matches at 10 bases. Trimming cost V 5 bases and J 8 bases; bases outside gene matches: 8. Germline CDR1 is SGHTA and CDR2 is FQGNSA. The CDR3 has 14 amino acids. Written as DNA, the CDR3 is TGTGCCAGCAGCACCAGCGGGACTAGCGCTACCCAGTACTTC. Translated: CASSTSGTSATQYF.

This chain connects TRBV7-3 to TRBJ2-3; 8 nucleotides match TRBD2. J lost 4 bases, V lost 5 bases, and 11 bases had no gene match. The CDR3 is 16 residues long. Germline CDR1 and CDR2: SGHTA and FQGTGA. CDR3 coding DNA: TGTGCCAGCAGCCGTGGTACGGGAGGGCGAGCAGATACGCAGTATTTT. Translation gives CASSRGTGGRADTQYF.

This clone occurred once. The genes are TRBV9 and TRBJ1-1; TRBD1 might be the D (5 bases). The germline V gene has CDR1 SGDLS and CDR2 YYNGEE. This CDR3 comprises 15 residues. The V end lost 1 base, the J end lost 2 bases, and 12 bases lay between the germline ends. The CDR3 nucleotides read TGTGCCAGCAGCGTACTTTCGGGGGGAAACACTGAAGCTTTCTTT. This codes for CASSVLSGGNTEAFF.

The chain is built from TRBV19 and TRBJ1-6; TRBD1 matches at 11 bases. This CDR3 has 14 residues. Germline CDR1 is LNHDA and CDR2 is SQIVND (reference sequence). V gave up 9 bases and J gave up 5 bases; unmatched junction bases: 3. The CDR3 coding sequence is TGTGCCAGCCAGGGACAGGGGGATAATTCACCCCTCCACTTT. Protein: CASQGQGDNSPLHF.

The chain links TRBV2 to TRBJ2-7, with a possible D match to TRBD2 (5 bases). CDR1 SNHLY and CDR2 FYNNEI come from the germline V gene. V was trimmed by 6 bases and J by 6 bases, leaving 18 bases between them. The CDR3 loop spans 14 amino acids. The chain's CDR3 is CASRLREIPAEQYV. CDR3 DNA: TGTGCCAGCAGACTGAGGGAGATCCCCGCCGAGCAGTACGTC.

The chain has TRBV3-1 (or the pseudogene TRBV3-2) and TRBJ1-1; a weak D match, TRBD1 (6 bases). The V end was cut by 1 base, the J end by 5 bases, with 17 bases between. The germline V gene has CDR1 LGHDT and CDR2 YNNKEL (reference sequence). The CDR3 contains 16 residues. DNA for the CDR3: TGTGCCAGCAGCCAAGTTCAAAGGGGGACGTGGACTGAAGCTTTCTTT. Translated: CASSQVQRGTWTEAFF.